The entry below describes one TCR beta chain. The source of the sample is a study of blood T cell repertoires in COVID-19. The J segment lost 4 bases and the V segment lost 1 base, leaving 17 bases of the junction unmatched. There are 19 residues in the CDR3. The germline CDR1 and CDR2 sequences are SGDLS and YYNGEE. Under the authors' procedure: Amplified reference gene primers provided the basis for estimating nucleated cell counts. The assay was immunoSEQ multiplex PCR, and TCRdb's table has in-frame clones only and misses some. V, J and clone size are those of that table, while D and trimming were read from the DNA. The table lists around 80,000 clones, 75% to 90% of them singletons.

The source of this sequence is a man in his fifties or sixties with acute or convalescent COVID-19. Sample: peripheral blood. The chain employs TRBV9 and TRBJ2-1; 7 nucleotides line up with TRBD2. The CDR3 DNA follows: TGTGCCAGCAGCGTACATTCGGGGTCCGGACCGGGGGGATACAATGAGCAGTTCTTC. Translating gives CASSVHSGSGPGGYNEQFF. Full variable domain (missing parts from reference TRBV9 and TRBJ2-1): DSGVTQTPKHLITATGQRVTLRCSPRSGDLSVYWYQQSLDQGLQFLIQYYNGEERAKGNILERFSAQQFPDLHSELNLSSLELGDSALYFCASSVHSGSGPGGYNEQFFGPGTRLTVL.